This T cell receptor beta chain was captured by sequencing in a study of T cell repertoires in cytomegalovirus infection. Study-level background: TCR beta signatures that were public indicated CMV infection and matching HLA type.

V was shortened by 0 bases and J by 1 base, with 9 bases between the two germline ends. The CDR3 is 15 amino acids. TCRdb re-called the reads through MiXCR, storing one row per CDR3 protein. The sample comprises some 100,000 distinct CDR3 sequences, around 31% of which are singletons, and about three quarters rests with the top ten. Of note for this clonotype: Its antigen is unknown.

V and J are TRBV12-3 or TRBV12-4 and TRBJ1-2; D gene ambiguous. The sequencing here drew on CD8+ T cells from cultured PBMCs, taken from culture after CMV antigen stimulation. This clonotype originated in a human donor in good health (CMV status not recorded). Some clones in this sample may be carry-over from other donors' samples. The CDR3 DNA reads TGTGCCAGCAGTTTAGCGGCAGTCCATAACTATGGCTACACCTTC. Its protein is CASSLAAVHNYGYTF.